The clone carrying this T cell receptor beta chain was counted between two and nine times. Its matching antigen is unknown. The sample belongs to a study of T cell repertoires in cytomegalovirus infection. Study overall: CMV infection together with matching HLA type was indicated by public TCR beta signatures. Study findings and constraints: Identification of carriers of CMV plus the relevant HLA was performed using cumulative public TCR beta family frequency. It was HLA-C-restricted CMV-specific TCR beta clonotypes that dominated the response ex vivo.

The germline V gene has CDR1 MNHEY and CDR2 SVGEGT. The J segment lost 2 bases and the V segment lost 2 bases, leaving 3 bases of the junction unmatched. The CDR3 has 15 residues. TCRdb reprocessed the reads with MiXCR, giving one entry per CDR3 protein. The repertoire holds 290,000 or so distinct CDR3 sequences, with about a quarter as singletons. The chain joins TRBV6-2 or TRBV6-3 to TRBJ2-7; TRBD2 matches at 10 bases. This receptor was identified in a human donor in good health (CMV status not recorded). Some clones in this sample may be carry-over from other donors' samples. The source material was PBMCs. For the CDR3, the DNA is TGTGCCAGCAGTTACGCTAGCGGGGGTCCCTACGAGCAGTACTTC. This translates into CASSYASGGPYEQYF.